Each of the 3 T cell receptor beta chains below was sequenced from the same sample in a study of blood T cell repertoires in COVID-19. The data were produced by immunoSEQ multiplex PCR, yet TCRdb's version contains in-frame clones alone and is incomplete. The data show some 230,000 clones, with approximately 84% seen just once and approximately 0.89% held by the top ten. Sequencing input: peripheral blood. These TCRs come from a man in his forties with acute or convalescent COVID-19.

On this clone: This CDR3 is also generated by other DNA sequences in the sample. The chain is built from TRBV7-3 and TRBJ2-3; maybe TRBD1 (5 bases). V lost 5 bases, J lost 1 base, and 13 bases lay in between. The CDR3 contains 15 residues. The germline CDR1 and CDR2 sequences are SGHTA and FQGTGA. CDR3 in DNA: TGTGCCAGCAGCCTGGGCCTAGGGGGCACAGATACGCAGTATTTT. Encoded protein: CASSLGLGGTDTQYF.

As for this clone: The same CDR3 can be traced to other DNA sequences in this sample. The chain couples TRBV12-3 or TRBV12-4 to TRBJ2-5; D is uncertain. Between the trimmed V and J ends, which lost 3 bases and 2 bases, there was a span of 7 bases. This CDR3 comprises 13 residues. CDR3 DNA sequence: TGTGCCAGCAGTTTTAATAATCAAGAGACCCAGTACTTC. As protein: CASSFNNQETQYF.

This rearrangement joins TRBV21-1 to TRBJ1-1. TRBV21-1 is flagged as a pseudogene. The CDR3 totals 14 residues. CDR3 nucleotide sequence: TGTGCCAGCAGAAAGGGACTCATGAACACTGAAGCTTTCTTT. It translates to CASRKGLMNTEAFF.